This TCR beta chain was recovered during a study of blood T cell repertoires in COVID-19. For the study at large: There were acute and convalescent COVID-19 samples, and they came from the United States, Italy and Spain. Sample material is recorded as cDNA or gDNA derived from T cells, B-cell-depleted T cells, or PBMCs.

Study processing details: Amplification of reference gene primers provided the estimated nucleated cell counts. Using immunoSEQ multiplex PCR, the repertoire was profiled, and TCRdb retains in-frame clones only, with some absent. The DNA gave D and trimming, while V, J and clone size come from that table. Counted here are roughly 190,000 clones, more than 80% occurring once; the ten biggest clones make up under 9.5%. The V end was cut by 0 bases, the J end by 4 bases, with 10 bases between. There are 14 residues in the CDR3. Per germline, CDR1 SGDLS and CDR2 YYNGEE. This clonotype was sampled from a woman aged 55-70 years with acute or convalescent COVID-19. The V and J genes are TRBV9 and TRBJ1-1; D gene unclear. The specimen sequenced was peripheral blood. The CDR3 sequence is CASSVDSGITEAFF. CDR3 sequence (DNA): TGTGCCAGCAGCGTAGATTCCGGGATCACTGAAGCTTTCTTT.